The clone carrying this TCR beta chain was counted a few times. From the 5' RACE reads, TCRdb called clonotypes with MiXCR, one entry per CDR3 protein. The sample comprises 400,000 to 500,000 distinct CDR3 sequences, 15% to 20% of which are singletons, and 7.5% to 10% rests with the top ten. V lost 1 base and J lost 9, with 16 bases in between. Germline CDR1 and CDR2: LGHDT and YNNKEL (reference sequence). This CDR3 has 15 residues. These data originate in a study of T-cell memory formation after mild COVID-19. Sequenced: PBMCs or a T cell subset sorted from them (not recorded which). The rearrangement joins TRBV3-1 to TRBJ2-1, with D tentatively TRBD2 (6 bases). This clonotype was sampled from an adult woman who had mild COVID-19 (a few samples of this study predate the infection). Cell type and time point are not known. CDR3 bases: TGTGCCAGCAGCCAAGGAAGAGGTCTGGGACTTGAGCAGTTCTTC. This translates into CASSQGRGLGLEQFF.